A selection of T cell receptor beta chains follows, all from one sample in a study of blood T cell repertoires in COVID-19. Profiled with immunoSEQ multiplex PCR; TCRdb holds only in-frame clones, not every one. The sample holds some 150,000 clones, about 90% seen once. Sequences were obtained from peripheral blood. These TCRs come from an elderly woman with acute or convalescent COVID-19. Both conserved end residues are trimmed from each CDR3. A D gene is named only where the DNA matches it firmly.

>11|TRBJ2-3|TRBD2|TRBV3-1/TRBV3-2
ASKAGGPDTQY
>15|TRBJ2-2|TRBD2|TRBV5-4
ASSFATSAGNTGELF
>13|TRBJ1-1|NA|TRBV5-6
ASSFGLVAGTEAF
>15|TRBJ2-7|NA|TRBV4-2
ASSQDYTTTLSYEQY
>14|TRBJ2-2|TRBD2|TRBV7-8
ASSLGRLARTGELF
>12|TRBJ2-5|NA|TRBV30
AWSAGSLKETQY
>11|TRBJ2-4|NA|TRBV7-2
ASSLNSLDIQY
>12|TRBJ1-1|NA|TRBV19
ASSRLGVGTEAF
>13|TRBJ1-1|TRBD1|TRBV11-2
ASSLERQGGTEAF
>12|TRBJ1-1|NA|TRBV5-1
ASSLGTGNTEAF
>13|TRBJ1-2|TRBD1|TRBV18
ASSPSTGPNYGYT
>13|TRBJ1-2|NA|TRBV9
ASSVTGGRGYGYT
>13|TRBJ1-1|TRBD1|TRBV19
ASSIAPTGPTEAF
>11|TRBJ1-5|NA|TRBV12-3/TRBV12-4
ASRGGLNQPQH
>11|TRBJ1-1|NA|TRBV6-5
ASSYRVNTEAF
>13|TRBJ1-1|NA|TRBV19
ASSIGPAGSTEAF
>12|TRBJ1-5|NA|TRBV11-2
ASSLGISNQPQH
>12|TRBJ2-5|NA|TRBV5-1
ASSLVSSQETQY
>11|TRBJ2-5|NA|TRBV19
ASSMPPGETQY
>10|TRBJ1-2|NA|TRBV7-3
ASSPGIYGYT
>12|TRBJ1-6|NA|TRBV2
ASSQVSGASPLH
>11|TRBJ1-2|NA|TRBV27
ASSFRGNYGYT
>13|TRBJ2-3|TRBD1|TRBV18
ASSLDRDIEDTQY
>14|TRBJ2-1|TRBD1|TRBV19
ASSPGRDRGYNEQF
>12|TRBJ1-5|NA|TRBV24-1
ATSESRGRQPQH
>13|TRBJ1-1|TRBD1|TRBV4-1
ASSHSQGARTEAF